The source of this T cell receptor (beta chain) is a study of Graves' ophthalmopathy and Graves' hyperthyroidism. Findings and limits, study-wide: Sensitivity reached 85% to 90% and specificity about 76% for a 13-signature model separating ophthalmopathy from stable hyperthyroidism.

A remark on this clonotype: The antigen is undetermined.

As the template, RNA transcripts were used to amplify TCR beta CDR3 regions. The workflow started with a first-round RT-PCR run with HTBI primers and then moved on to a second-round multiplex PCR. TCRdb itself ran the multiplex PCR reads through MiXCR, one entry per CDR3 protein. Of around 1,000,000 distinct CDR3 sequences listed, roughly 35% were seen once; the top ten hold around 10%. Patients were diagnosed from clinical symptoms, serum thyroxine, TRAb, thyroid ultrasound and orbital computed tomography. The V segment lost 4 bases and the J segment 3 bases; nucleotides outside the gene matches: 6. This CDR3 comprises 15 residues. Germline CDR1 is GTSNPN and CDR2 is SVGIG (reference sequence).

The sequencing sample was made of peripheral blood or thyroid tissue (not recorded which). The chain is built from TRBV30 and TRBJ1-6; 7 bases map to TRBD1. The TCR was taken from an adult man with Graves' hyperthyroidism. The CDR3 nucleotides are TGTGCCTGGACTCCCCAGGGGGTCTATAATTCACCCCTCCACTTT. Translation gives CAWTPQGVYNSPLHF.